This T cell receptor beta chain was observed in a study of T-cell reconstitution after alpha-beta-depleted transplantation in children. Unique molecular identifiers were used to barcode this TCRbeta library. TCRdb processed the PCR reads anew with MiXCR; each CDR3 protein has one entry. The sample lists approximately 510,000 distinct CDR3 sequences; around 20% were seen once. This clonotype was found many times. The input for sequencing was PBMCs from the stem cell graft donor, taken from the stem cell graft. The receptor comes from a human donor who donated a stem cell graft to a child with acute lymphoblastic leukemia.

CDR3 sequence (DNA): TGTGCCACCCAACAGGGGTTCTATGGCTACACCTTC. It codes for CATQQGFYGYTF. The chain uses TRBV10-3 and TRBJ1-2, with TRBD1 matching over 7 bases. CDR1 is ENHRY and CDR2 is SYGVKD in the germline V gene. There are 12 residues in the CDR3. The V gene end was trimmed by 10 bases and the J gene end by 4 bases; junction bases not matched to a gene: 6.